This TCR beta chain was identified in a study of shared clonotypes between healthy human individuals. To note about this clone: No antigen is known for it.

Sorted-subset replicate PCRs used approximately 180 ng of genomic DNA. This amount corresponded to tens of thousands of T cell genomes. Libraries were prepared by immunoSEQ multiplex PCR; TCRdb keeps only in-frame clonotypes and omits some of them. The sample gives fewer than 2.5 million clones, roughly 93% of which show up once; approximately 0.36% is in the top ten. Trimming stripped 0 bases from V and 2 bases from J, with 1 base between. The CDR3 runs 12 residues. Germline lookup yields CDR1 ENHRY and CDR2 SYGVKD. Study observations and caveats: A reduction in generation probabilities was seen for non-shared clonotypes relative to those shared by all four donors.

This receptor was identified in a man younger than 30 in good health. Some clones in this sample may be carry-over from other donors' samples. The specimen was naive CD4+ T cells from PBMCs. Documented subset: CD45RA+ positively selected. V and J are TRBV10-3 and TRBJ1-1; D not resolved. The CDR3 nucleotides are TGTGCCATCAGTGAGTCTAACACTGAAGCTTTCTTT. The encoded protein is CAISESNTEAFF.